This paragraph reports one T cell receptor (beta chain). No antigen is known for it. The PCR ran on 60 Vbeta and 13 Jbeta primers. The protocol was immunoSEQ multiplex PCR, while the TCRdb copy is restricted to in-frame clones and leaves out a portion. The sample contains 150,000 to 200,000 clones, 70% to 75% of which appear only once. The V end was cut by 4 bases, the J end by 1 base, with 9 bases between. The CDR3 consists of 15 residues. Germline lookup yields CDR1 SGHRS and CDR2 YFSETQ. The data stem from a study of cytomegalovirus exposure and HLA in healthy donors. Study results and limitations: Later on, analysis showed that most CMV-associated TCR beta chains appeared to be HLA-restricted. The classifier reportedly diagnosed cytomegalovirus status with high sensitivity and specificity.

The chain couples TRBV5-1 to TRBJ2-6, with no clear D. Sequencing was performed on PBMCs. This TCR was sampled from a male donor in good health and CMV-seronegative. Written as DNA, the CDR3 is TGCGCCAGCAGCCTAGAGGAGTCTGGGGCCAACGTCCTGACTTTC. This codes for CASSLEESGANVLTF.